These T cell receptor beta chains were read from a single sample in a study of T cell responses to AZD1222 COVID-19 vaccine. Generated by immunoSEQ multiplex PCR, the TCRdb table keeps only in-frame clones and is missing some. The table records approximately 110,000 clones, roughly 85% of them present only once. This sample comprised peripheral blood, obtained 28 days after the second AZD1222 dose. Receptors were obtained from an adult who received the AZD1222 COVID-19 vaccine. Both conserved end residues are part of each CDR3. The D gene is left open where the match is weak. Rows give clone size only sometimes, using once, few, many, or a class for an expanded clone.

TRBJ1-2,.,.,TRBV4-3,TGCGCCAGCAGCCAAGAGGGGTTGGGGTATGGCTACACCTTC,CASSQEGLGYGYTF
TRBJ1-5,.,.,TRBV4-2,TGTGCCAGCAGCCAAGATGGGGGGGAAAGGCAGCCCCAGCATTTT,CASSQDGGERQPQHF
TRBJ2-1,once,TRBD2,TRBV3-1/TRBV3-2,TGTGCCAGCAGCTTTAGCGGGGGCACCTACAATGAGCAGTTCTTC,CASSFSGGTYNEQFF
TRBJ1-3,.,.,TRBV6-5,TGTGCCAGCTTTAACGGAAACACCATATATTTT,CASFNGNTIYF
TRBJ1-5,.,.,TRBV4-1,TGCGCCAGCAGCCCTCGTGACTCAGGGTGGAACAGTCAGCCCCAGCATTTT,CASSPRDSGWNSQPQHF
TRBJ1-2,.,TRBD1,TRBV2,TGTGCCAGTACCGGGACAGTACTCACTAGGATGGGGTATGGCTACACCTTC,CASTGTVLTRMGYGYTF
TRBJ1-1,.,.,TRBV19,TGTGCCAGTAGTATGACGGAGAACACTGAAGCTTTCTTT,CASSMTENTEAFF
TRBJ2-7,.,TRBD1,TRBV2,TGTGCCAGCAGTGGATTCCGGGACAGGGGGCCTTACGAGCAGTACTTC,CASSGFRDRGPYEQYF
TRBJ2-1,.,.,TRBV6-4,TGTGCCAGCAGTGGCGGCGGGGGCGCCTACAATGAGCAGTTCTTC,CASSGGGGAYNEQFF
TRBJ2-5,.,.,TRBV13,TGTGCCAGCAGCTTATCCGATCCCTACTGGGGGAGAGAAGTCCAGTACTTC,CASSLSDPYWGREVQYF
TRBJ1-3,.,.,TRBV7-8,TGTGCCAGCAGCCCCAGGGTGGGTTCTGGAAACACCATATATTTT,CASSPRVGSGNTIYF
TRBJ1-5,.,TRBD1,TRBV29-1,TGCAGCGTTGGGGACAGGGGAAATCAGCCCCAGCATTTT,CSVGDRGNQPQHF
TRBJ1-5,.,.,TRBV27,TGTGCCAGCGTATTCCCCAGGGACCCCGATCAGCCCCAGCATTTT,CASVFPRDPDQPQHF
TRBJ2-1,.,.,TRBV21-1,TGTGCCAGCAGCAAATCCGGGACGGACCGGGGGGTCAGAAATGAGCAGTTCTTC,CASSKSGTDRGVRNEQFF
TRBJ2-7,.,.,TRBV27,TGTGCCAGCACCATAAACCTGGGGGGTGAGCAGTACTTC,CASTINLGGEQYF
TRBJ2-2,.,.,TRBV6-2/TRBV6-3,TGTGCCAGCAGTCCAACCGGGACCCCCACCGGGGAGCTGTTTTTT,CASSPTGTPTGELFF
TRBJ2-1,once,.,TRBV18,TGTGCCAGCTCACGGGGGTCCTACAATGAGCAGTTCTTC,CASSRGSYNEQFF
TRBJ1-6,once,.,TRBV10-3,TGTGCCATCAGTGATCGACGAGGGGATAATTCACCCCTCCACTTT,CAISDRRGDNSPLHF
TRBJ2-7,.,.,TRBV11-3,TGTGCCAGCAGCTCCCCTCGGTACAATGAGCAGTTCTTT,CASSSPRYNEQFF
TRBJ1-1,.,.,TRBV12-3/TRBV12-4,TGTGCCAGCAGCCGGGATGTCACTGAAGCTTTCTTT,CASSRDVTEAFF
TRBJ2-2,.,.,TRBV9,TGTGCCAGCAGCCCCGGAGAAAAGGAGCTGTTTTTT,CASSPGEKELFF
TRBJ1-1,.,.,TRBV28,TGTGCCAGCGGGGTGAACACTGAAGCTTTCTTT,CASGVNTEAFF
TRBJ2-7,few,TRBD1,TRBV2,TGTGCCAGCACCAAGGACAGGGGGAGATACGAGCAGTACTTC,CASTKDRGRYEQYF
TRBJ2-2,.,.,TRBV24-1,TGTGCCACCCACCAAGAGGGCACCGGGGAGCTGTTTTTT,CATHQEGTGELFF
TRBJ1-2,.,.,TRBV4-3,TGCGCCAGCAGCCAAGAGGAGGGGTTAAACTATGGCTACACCTTC,CASSQEEGLNYGYTF
TRBJ2-7,.,.,TRBV21-1,TGTGCCAGCAGCGGAAAACAGGGGACAGGGGTATATGTCTACGAGCAGTACTTC,CASSGKQGTGVYVYEQYF